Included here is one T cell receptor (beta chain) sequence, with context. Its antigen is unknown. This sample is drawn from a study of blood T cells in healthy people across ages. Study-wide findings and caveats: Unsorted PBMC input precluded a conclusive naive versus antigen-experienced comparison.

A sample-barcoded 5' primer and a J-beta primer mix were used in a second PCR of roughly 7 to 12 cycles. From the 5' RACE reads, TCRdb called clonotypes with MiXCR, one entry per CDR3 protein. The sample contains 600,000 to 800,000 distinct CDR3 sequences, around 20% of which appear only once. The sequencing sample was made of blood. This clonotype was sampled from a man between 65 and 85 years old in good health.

The CDR3, as DNA: TGCGCCAGCCAACCGAGGTCGGGGACCGGGGAGCTGTTTTTT. This sequence encodes CASQPRSGTGELFF. The chain combines TRBV5-1 with TRBJ2-2; D might be TRBD2 (5 bases). The CDR3 loop spans 14 amino acids. Germline V gives CDR1 SGHRS, CDR2 YFSETQ. V lost 7 bases, J lost 5 bases, and 15 bases lay in between.